The 29 T cell receptor beta chains given below trace back to one sample, sequenced in a study of shared clonotypes between healthy human individuals. The assay was immunoSEQ multiplex PCR, and TCRdb's table has in-frame clones only and misses some. The table includes 2 million to 2.5 million clones, about 94% detected once. The sequencing sample was made of naive CD4+ T cells sorted from blood. As for subset: CD45RA+ positively selected. These receptors were taken from a man aged 18 to 30 in good health.

The V gene is TRBV29-1, the J gene TRBJ1-2; 7 nucleotides align to TRBD1. The trim removed 3 bases at V and 4 bases at J, leaving 8 bases unmatched. The germline gives CDR1 SQVTM, CDR2 ANQGSEA. The CDR3 has 14 amino acids. CDR3: CSVDRGGEGYGYTF. The CDR3 bases are TGCAGCGTTGATCGAGGGGGCGAGGGCTATGGCTACACCTTC.

The chain has TRBV7-9 and TRBJ2-7; TRBD1 aligns across 7 bases. In germline, CDR1 is SEHNR, CDR2 FQNEAQ (reference sequence). Losses at the gene ends were 4 bases for V and 7 bases for J; bases not matched to a gene: 10. This CDR3 is 14 amino acids long. CDR3 bases: TGTGCCAGCAGCTGGGGTAGGGGGCAGTGGGAGCAGTACTTC. Its translation: CASSWGRGQWEQYF.

The chain recombines TRBV7-2 with TRBJ2-2; maybe TRBD2 (6 bases). Germline loops: CDR1 SGHTA, CDR2 FQGNSA. The CDR3 contains 17 residues. Trimming removed 2 bases at V and 0 bases at J, with 13 bases between. CDR3 residues: CASSLIGGSANTGELFF. The CDR3 DNA reads as TGTGCCAGCAGCTTAATTGGGGGGTCGGCGAACACCGGGGAGCTGTTTTTT.

This sequence joins TRBV6-1 and TRBJ2-1; tentative D call: TRBD2 (5 bases). The V end lost 6 bases, the J end lost 6 bases, and 9 bases lay between the germline ends. CDR3 length: 12 residues. CDR1 is MNHNS and CDR2 is SASEGT in the germline V gene. The CDR3 is CASRVGLNEQFF. The CDR3 DNA reads as TGTGCCAGCAGGGTAGGACTCAATGAGCAGTTCTTC.

V is TRBV18 and J is TRBJ2-2; 10 bases line up with TRBD1. V shed 8 bases and J 5 bases; nucleotides not matched to a gene: 11. The CDR3 extends over 16 amino acids. Germline loops: CDR1 KGHSH, CDR2 LQKENI. In nucleotides, the CDR3 is TGTGCCAGCCCACGAAGTCCGGGACAGGGGACCGGGGAGCTGTTTTTT. Protein product: CASPRSPGQGTGELFF.

With respect to this clone: Other DNA sequences in this sample translate to the same CDR3. The chain uses TRBV19 and TRBJ2-1; D possibly uses TRBD1 or TRBD2 (5 bases each). The V gene lost 1 base and the J gene lost 8 bases, with 6 bases spanning the gap. Germline V lookup: CDR1 LNHDA, CDR2 SQIVND (reference sequence). The CDR3 loop spans 12 amino acids. The CDR3 DNA reads as TGTGCCAGTAGTATAGGGGGGTATGAGCAGTTCTTC. This encodes CASSIGGYEQFF.

The rearrangement uses TRBV10-3 and TRBJ1-2; no firm D call. The CDR3 has 11 amino acids. V was clipped by 3 bases and J by 11 bases, with 10 bases between them. Germline assignment: CDR1 ENHRY and CDR2 SYGVKD. The DNA of the CDR3 is TGTGCCATCAGTGAAGTTACCGGTTACACCTTC. It is translated as CAISEVTGYTF.

The DNA for the CDR3 is TGTGCCAGCAGCTTACGGTACGGAGGATCTGGGGCCAACGTCCTGACTTTC. Translated: CASSLRYGGSGANVLTF. The chain joins TRBV7-2 to TRBJ2-6, with a tentative D call TRBD2 (5 bases). V was clipped by 2 bases and J by 1 base, with 12 bases between them. CDR1 and CDR2 (germline): SGHTA, FQGNSA. The length of the CDR3 is 17 residues.

The chain combines TRBV5-1 with TRBJ1-2; possibly TRBD1 for D (5 bases). The CDR3 consists of 15 residues. With 4 bases removed from V and 0 bases from J, the gap between germline ends came to 13 bases. Germline assignment: CDR1 SGHRS and CDR2 YFSETQ. CDR3 protein: CASSPRDGTNYGYTF. The CDR3 bases are TGCGCCAGCAGCCCTCGGGACGGAACTAACTATGGCTACACCTTC.

This chain joins TRBV30 and TRBJ1-3; the D is unclear. CDR3 length equals 16 residues. V lost 1 base and J 0 bases, leaving 13 bases between the germline ends. Germline values: CDR1 GTSNPN, CDR2 SVGIG (reference sequence). The CDR3 sequence: CAWSAPGSRSGNTIYF. The CDR3 DNA is TGTGCCTGGAGTGCCCCGGGATCGCGCTCTGGAAACACCATATATTTT.

The chain has TRBV5-3 and TRBJ1-1; D might be TRBD1 (6 bases). TRBV5-3 has ORF status, its function being uncertain. The CDR3 sequence is 16 residues long. The V gene lost 0 bases and the J gene lost 2 bases, with 14 bases spanning the gap. This CDR3 reads CARSLDRVECNTEAFF. For the CDR3, the DNA is TGTGCCAGAAGCTTGGACAGGGTAGAGTGTAACACTGAAGCTTTCTTT.

The chain combines TRBV6-5 with TRBJ1-2; possible D gene TRBD1, 5 bases. Per the germline V gene, CDR1 is MNHEY and CDR2 is SVGAGI. There are 15 residues in the CDR3. Between the trimmed V and J ends, which lost 2 bases and 6 bases, there was a span of 16 bases. The CDR3 DNA is TGTGCCAGCAGTTACGGGATCCCACCAGGGCATGGCTACACCTTC. Translated, it gives CASSYGIPPGHGYTF.

This rearrangement joins TRBV5-4 to TRBJ1-1; TRBD1 is a possible D gene (5 bases). Trimming took off 3 bases at V and 1 base at J, with 10 bases between the two ends. CDR1 is SGHNT, CDR2 YYREEE, per germline (reference sequence). The CDR3 spans 14 residues. CDR3 residues: CASSSGTWNTEAFF. CDR3 DNA: TGTGCCAGCAGCTCCGGGACTTGGAACACTGAAGCTTTCTTT.

The V gene is TRBV9, the J gene TRBJ2-7; D gene uncertain. CDR1 and CDR2 (germline): SGDLS, YYNGEE. The length of the CDR3 is 14 residues. The V gene lost 3 bases and the J gene lost 3 bases, with 13 bases spanning the gap. This chain's CDR3 is CASSGREGRYEQYF. CDR3 DNA sequence: TGTGCCAGCAGCGGACGCGAAGGGCGCTACGAGCAGTACTTC.

The chain employs TRBV29-1 and TRBJ1-1; D is perhaps TRBD1 (5 bases). CDR1 is SQVTM and CDR2 is ANQGSEA in the germline V gene. The CDR3 totals 16 residues. Trimming shortened V by 0 bases and J by 4 bases, and 18 bases separated the two germline ends. CDR3 sequence: CSVEDQAGPKSTEAFF. The CDR3 DNA follows: TGCAGCGTTGAAGATCAGGCAGGGCCGAAGAGCACTGAAGCTTTCTTT.

The CDR3: CASSKGLEDTQYF. The DNA of the CDR3 is TGTGCCAGCAGTAAGGGACTTGAAGATACGCAGTATTTT. This chain links TRBV13 with TRBJ2-3; perhaps TRBD2 as D (6 bases). The CDR3 runs to 13 residues. Trimming took off 6 bases at V and 5 bases at J, with 12 bases between the two ends. The germline gives CDR1 PRHDT, CDR2 FYEKMQ (reference sequence). Full variable domain (outside the CDR3, taken from reference TRBV13 and TRBJ2-3): AAGVIQSPRHLIKEKRETATLKCYPIPRHDTVYWYQQGPGQDPQFLISFYEKMQSDKGSIPDRFSAQQFSDYHSELNMSSLELGDSALYFCASSKGLEDTQYFGPGTRLTVL.

The chain joins TRBV7-9 to TRBJ2-5; D unclear. Germline CDR1 SEHNR, CDR2 FQNEAQ (reference sequence). Trimming removed 3 bases from V and 4 bases from J, with 9 bases in between. CDR3 length: 13 residues. The CDR3 coding sequence is TGTGCCAGCAGCTTTAAGGGCCGAGAGACCCAGTACTTC. Translated: CASSFKGRETQYF.

The chain is built from TRBV28 and TRBJ1-5, with TRBD1 as a possible D gene (6 bases). Trimming stripped 7 bases from V and 6 bases from J, with 19 bases between. Germline V gene sequence: CDR1 MDHEN, CDR2 SYDVKM. This CDR3 has 15 residues. The DNA of the CDR3 is TGTGCCAGCAACCACCGAAGGGGGTTGGGTCAGCCCCAGCATTTT. It translates to CASNHRRGLGQPQHF. Filled out from reference TRBV28 and TRBJ1-5, the complete variable domain reads DVKVTQSSRYLVKRTGEKVFLECVQDMDHENMFWYRQDPGLGLRLIYFSYDVKMKEKGDIPEGYSVSREKKERFSLILESASTNQTSMYLCASNHRRGLGQPQHFGDGTRLSIL.

The chain recombines TRBV5-4 with TRBJ1-1, with D possibly TRBD1 on 6 matching bases. Germline V CDR1 and CDR2: SGHNT, YYREEE (reference sequence). The CDR3 spans 14 residues. V gave up 3 bases and J gave up 4 bases, with 13 bases separating them. CDR3 region: CASSSQGLSTEAFF. DNA of the CDR3: TGTGCCAGCAGCTCGCAGGGGTTGTCCACTGAAGCTTTCTTT.

This clone occurred once. The chain is built from TRBV7-2 and TRBJ2-1; D uncertain. Germline CDR1 SGHTA, CDR2 FQGNSA. The CDR3 extends over 12 amino acids. V lost 3 bases and J 5 bases, leaving 5 bases between the germline ends. The CDR3 bases are TGTGCCAGCAGCTTGAACCACAATGAGCAGTTCTTC. Protein sequence: CASSLNHNEQFF.

The V gene is TRBV10-1, the J gene TRBJ1-4, with D unresolved. V was shortened by 4 bases and J by 7 bases, with 19 bases between the two germline ends. The V gene's germline CDR1 is WNHNN and CDR2 SYGVQD (reference sequence). This CDR3 comprises 16 residues. This CDR3 reads CASSAGLHHGSEKLFF. In DNA form, the CDR3 reads TGCGCCAGCAGTGCCGGCCTCCATCACGGCAGTGAAAAACTGTTTTTT.

V is TRBV19 and J is TRBJ2-2, with 7 bases fitting TRBD2. This CDR3 spans 14 amino acids. Germline V gives CDR1 LNHDA, CDR2 SQIVND (reference sequence). V shed 9 bases and J 0 bases; nucleotides not matched to a gene: 4. The CDR3 spells CASLAGANTGELFF. CDR3 sequence (DNA): TGTGCCAGCTTGGCGGGGGCGAACACCGGGGAGCTGTTTTTT.

This clone has a single count. V is TRBV18 and J is TRBJ1-5; no clear D gene. Germline V gene data show CDR1 as KGHSH and CDR2 as LQKENI. The CDR3 is 13 residues long. V lost 6 bases and J lost 4, with 10 bases in between. CDR3 sequence: CASSEGRNQPQHF. The CDR3 DNA is TGTGCCAGCTCTGAGGGCAGAAATCAGCCCCAGCATTTT.

Remarks on this clone: This CDR3 is also generated by other DNA sequences in the sample. Written as DNA, the CDR3 is TGTGCCAGCTCACCAAGCCAGAATAATTCACCCCTCCACTTT. Translation: CASSPSQNNSPLHF. V is TRBV18 and J is TRBJ1-6; D is uncertain. Per the germline V gene, CDR1 is KGHSH and CDR2 is LQKENI. Trimming cost V 2 bases and J 5 bases, with 7 bases left between them. The CDR3 is made up of 14 amino acids.

The chain joins TRBV5-6 to TRBJ1-1; a weak D match, TRBD1 (6 bases). V was shortened by 2 bases and J by 1 base, with 12 bases between the two germline ends. The germline V gene encodes CDR1 SGHDT and CDR2 YYEEEE. CDR3 length: 15 residues. The CDR3 DNA follows: TGTGCCAGCAGCTTCAGGGGTTCTCGGAACACTGAAGCTTTCTTT. Amino acid sequence: CASSFRGSRNTEAFF.

The genes are TRBV7-9 and TRBJ1-6, with TRBD1 identical over 7 bases. Germline V CDR1 and CDR2: SEHNR, FQNEAQ (reference sequence). The length of the CDR3 is 15 residues. Trimming at V came to 2 bases and at J to 7 bases, leaving 5 bases not matched to a gene. The CDR3 region has the DNA TGTGCCAGCAGCTTAAAGGGGGCGCACAATTCACCCCTCCACTTT. This encodes CASSLKGAHNSPLHF.

The chain couples TRBV14 to TRBJ2-2; the D is unclear. Between the trimmed V and J ends, which lost 0 bases and 1 base, there was a span of 6 bases. CDR3 length equals 15 residues. The germline V gene has CDR1 SGHDN and CDR2 FVKESK. CDR3 coding DNA: TGTGCCAGCAGCCAAGATTCGGTGAACACCGGGGAGCTGTTTTTT. This encodes CASSQDSVNTGELFF.

CDR3 in amino acids: CASSPGTSGSRTDTQYF. CDR3 DNA sequence: TGTGCCAGCTCACCCGGGACTAGCGGGAGTCGCACAGATACGCAGTATTTT. The J gene is TRBJ2-3, the V gene TRBV18; TRBD2 agrees at 14 bases. Germline assignment: CDR1 KGHSH and CDR2 LQKENI. J gave up 1 base and V 3 bases, and 3 bases lay outside the gene matches. The CDR3 consists of 17 residues.

The rearrangement uses TRBV7-6 and TRBJ1-1; D is unresolved. With 0 bases removed from V and 0 bases from J, the gap between germline ends came to 11 bases. Germline V gene sequence: CDR1 SGHVS, CDR2 FNYEAQ. This CDR3 has 16 residues. The CDR3, as DNA: TGTGCCAGCAGCTTAGCGCAAGGAAAGGTGAACACTGAAGCTTTCTTT. Translated, it gives CASSLAQGKVNTEAFF.